A selection of T cell receptor beta chains follows, all from one sample in a study of shared clonotypes between healthy human individuals. TCRdb keeps only in-frame clones here, not all; method: immunoSEQ multiplex PCR. The sample shows about a million clones, 70% to 85% of them seen only once. The specimen was memory CD4+ T cells from PBMCs. All receptors derive from a man aged 18 to 29 in good health. Some clones in this sample may be carry-over from other donors' samples. The CDR3 runs from the conserved cysteine through the conserved F or W.

17,TRBV5-1,CASSLMGAVGEAYEQYF
16,TRBV28,CASSPNLAGGPDTQYF
15,TRBV7-6,CASSPSSAGESEQYF
12,TRBV7-2,CASTQTSSPLHF
13,TRBV18,CASSPGGAHEQYF
16,TRBV5-6,CASSSGTGFLYTEAFF
15,TRBV10-3,CAISDADQGETEAFF
14,TRBV5-1,CASHRTVGDVEQYF
13,TRBV5-1,CASSSGQGREQYF
14,TRBV5-1,CASSFRGRYNGYTF
11,TRBV2,CASSVGDTQYF
13,TRBV5-4,CATRLAETDTQYF
15,TRBV28,CASRQGTGDQETQYF
13,TRBV7-9,CASSSQGDTEAFF
14,TRBV9,CASREGPNNGELFF
14,TRBV18,CASLRSRGGETQYF
15,TRBV5-1,CASSGAGAGYNEQFF